This T cell receptor (beta chain) was sequenced for a study of identical twins. The study, taken as a whole, reports: Low generation-probability sequences were in excess among twin-shared out-of-frame alpha sequences. Researchers caution that invariant MAIT and iNKT cells could partly confound zero-insertion analyses.

In this sample, this clonotype turned up a few times. Its matching antigen is unknown. Unique molecular identifiers were present on the cDNA, and a universal primer site came from template switching. MiXCR, applied by TCRdb to the 5' RACE reads, yields one record per CDR3 protein. Altogether around 480,000 distinct CDR3 sequences are present, around an eighth being singletons, with the ten largest covering 0.8% to 1%. Germline V CDR1 and CDR2: SGHRS, YFSETQ. J gave up 0 bases and V 2 bases, and 2 bases lay outside the gene matches. The CDR3 runs 16 residues. This same sample was also taken into another study, of yellow fever vaccine responses in identical twins.

This chain links TRBV5-1 with TRBJ2-3; TRBD2 matches at 11 bases. What was sequenced was CD4+ T cells sorted from blood. This clonotype originated in a woman aged 18-30 years in good health. CDR3 amino acids: CASSFRTSGSTDTQYF. The DNA for the CDR3 is TGCGCCAGCAGCTTCCGGACTAGCGGGAGCACAGATACGCAGTATTTT.